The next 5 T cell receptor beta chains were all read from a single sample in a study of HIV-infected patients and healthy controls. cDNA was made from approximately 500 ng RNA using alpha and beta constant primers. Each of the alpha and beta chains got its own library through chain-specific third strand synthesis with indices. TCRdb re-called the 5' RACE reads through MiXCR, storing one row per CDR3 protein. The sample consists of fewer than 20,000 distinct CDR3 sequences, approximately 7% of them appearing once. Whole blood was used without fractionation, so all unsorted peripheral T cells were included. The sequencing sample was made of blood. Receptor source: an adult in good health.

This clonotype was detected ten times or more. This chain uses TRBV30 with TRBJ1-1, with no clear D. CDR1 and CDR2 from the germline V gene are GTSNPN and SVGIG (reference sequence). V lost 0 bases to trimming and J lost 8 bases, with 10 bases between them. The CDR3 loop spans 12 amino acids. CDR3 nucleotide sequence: TGTGCCTGGAGTGTACGTCGCCAGGAAGCTTTCTTT. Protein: CAWSVRRQEAFF.

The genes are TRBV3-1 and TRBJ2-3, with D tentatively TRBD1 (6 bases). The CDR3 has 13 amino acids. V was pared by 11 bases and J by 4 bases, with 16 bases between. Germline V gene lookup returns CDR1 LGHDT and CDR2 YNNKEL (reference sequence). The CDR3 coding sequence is TGTGCCTCCTCACGGCAGGGGCCAGATACGCAGTATTTT. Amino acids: CASSRQGPDTQYF.

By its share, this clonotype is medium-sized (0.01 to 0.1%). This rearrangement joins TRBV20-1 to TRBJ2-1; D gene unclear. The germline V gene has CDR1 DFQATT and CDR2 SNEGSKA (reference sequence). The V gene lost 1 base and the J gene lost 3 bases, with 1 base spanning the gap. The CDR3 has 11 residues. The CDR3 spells CSARVYNEQFF. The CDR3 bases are TGCAGTGCTAGAGTCTACAATGAGCAGTTCTTC.

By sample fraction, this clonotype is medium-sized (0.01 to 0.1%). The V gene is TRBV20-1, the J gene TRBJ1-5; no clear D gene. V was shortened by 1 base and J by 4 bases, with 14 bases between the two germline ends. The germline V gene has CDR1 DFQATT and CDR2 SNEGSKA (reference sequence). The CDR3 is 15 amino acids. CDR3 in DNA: TGCAGTGCTAGAGCCCCCCGCGACCCTAATCAGCCCCAGCATTTT. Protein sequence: CSARAPRDPNQPQHF.

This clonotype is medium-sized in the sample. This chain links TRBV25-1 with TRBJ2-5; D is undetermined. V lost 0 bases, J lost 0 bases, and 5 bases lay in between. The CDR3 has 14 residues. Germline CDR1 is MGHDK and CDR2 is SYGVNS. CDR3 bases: TGTGCCAGCAGTGAATATGGGAACCAAGAGACCCAGTACTTC. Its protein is CASSEYGNQETQYF.